This T cell receptor (beta chain) was identified during a study of type 1 and type 2 diabetes patients. Study overall: A total of 15 million to 20 million paired-end reads came from the whole study.

This CDR3 region has 14 residues. CDR1 and CDR2 (germline): DFQATT, SNEGSKA (reference sequence). V lost 3 bases, J lost 1 base, and 12 bases lay in between. The PCR template was genomic DNA. The TCR beta CDR3 region was amplified using 30 forward and 13 reverse primers. TCRdb recomputed calls from the multiplex PCR reads with MiXCR, one row per CDR3 protein. The table records under 300,000 distinct CDR3 sequences, roughly 44% of them present only once. Sequences were obtained from peripheral blood mononuclear cells (PBMCs). The chain combines TRBV20-1 with TRBJ2-5; perhaps TRBD2 as D (5 bases). The receptor was derived from a young man with type 2 diabetes. CDR3 in amino acids: CSARSGGSQETQYF. The CDR3 coding sequence is TGCAGTGCTAGGTCAGGAGGCTCCCAAGAGACCCAGTACTTC.